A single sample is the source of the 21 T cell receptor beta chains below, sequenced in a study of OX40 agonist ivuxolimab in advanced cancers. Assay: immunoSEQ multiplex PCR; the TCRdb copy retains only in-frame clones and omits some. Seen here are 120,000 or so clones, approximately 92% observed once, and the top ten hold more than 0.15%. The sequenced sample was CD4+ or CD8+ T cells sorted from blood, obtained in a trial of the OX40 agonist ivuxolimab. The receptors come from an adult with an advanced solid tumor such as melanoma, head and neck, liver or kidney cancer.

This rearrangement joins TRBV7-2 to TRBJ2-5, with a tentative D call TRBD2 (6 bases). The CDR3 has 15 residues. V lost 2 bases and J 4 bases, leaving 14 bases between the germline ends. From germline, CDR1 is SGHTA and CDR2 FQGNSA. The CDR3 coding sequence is TGTGCCAGCAGCTTATATAATTCGCGGGGAGAGACCCAGTACTTC. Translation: CASSLYNSRGETQYF.

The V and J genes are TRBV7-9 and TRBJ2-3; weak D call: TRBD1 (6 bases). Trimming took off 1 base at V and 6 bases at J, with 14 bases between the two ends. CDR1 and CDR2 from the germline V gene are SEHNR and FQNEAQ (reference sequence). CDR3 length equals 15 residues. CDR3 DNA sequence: TGTGCCAGCAGCTTAGGGGCCCTTAGGGGGGATACGCAGTATTTT. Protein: CASSLGALRGDTQYF.

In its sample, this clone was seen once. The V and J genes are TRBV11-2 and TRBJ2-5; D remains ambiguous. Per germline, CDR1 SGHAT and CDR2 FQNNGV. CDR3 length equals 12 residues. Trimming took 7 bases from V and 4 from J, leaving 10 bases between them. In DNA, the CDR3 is TGTGCCAGCACCGCCCCCGTAGAGACCCAGTACTTC. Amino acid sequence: CASTAPVETQYF. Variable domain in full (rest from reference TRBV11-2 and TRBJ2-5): EAGVAQSPRYKIIEKRQSVAFWCNPISGHATLYWYQQILGQGPKLLIQFQNNGVVDDSQLPKDRFSAERLKGVDSTLKIQPAKLEDSAVYLCASTAPVETQYFGPGTRLLVL.

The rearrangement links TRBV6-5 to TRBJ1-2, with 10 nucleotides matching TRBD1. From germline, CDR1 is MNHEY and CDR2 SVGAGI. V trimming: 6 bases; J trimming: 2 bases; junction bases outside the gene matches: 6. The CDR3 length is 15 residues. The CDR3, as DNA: TGTGCCAGCAGCTACGCGGGACAGGGGAACTATGGCTACACCTTC. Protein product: CASSYAGQGNYGYTF.

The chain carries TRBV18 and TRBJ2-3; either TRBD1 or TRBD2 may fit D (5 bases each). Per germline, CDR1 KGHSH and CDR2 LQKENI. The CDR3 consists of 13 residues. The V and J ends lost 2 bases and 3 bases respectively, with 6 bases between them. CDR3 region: CASSPWGTDTQYF. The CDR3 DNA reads TGTGCCAGCTCACCATGGGGGACAGATACGCAGTATTTT.

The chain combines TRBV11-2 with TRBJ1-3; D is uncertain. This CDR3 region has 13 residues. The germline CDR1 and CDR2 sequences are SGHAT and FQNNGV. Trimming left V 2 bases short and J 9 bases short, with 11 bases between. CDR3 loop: CASSLILGSTIYF. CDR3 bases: TGTGCCAGCAGCTTAATTTTGGGTAGCACCATATATTTT.

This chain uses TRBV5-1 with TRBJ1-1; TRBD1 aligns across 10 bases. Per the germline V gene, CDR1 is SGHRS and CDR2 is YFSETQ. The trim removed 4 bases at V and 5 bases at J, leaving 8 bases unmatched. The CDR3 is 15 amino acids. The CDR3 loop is CASSIRQGADTEAFF. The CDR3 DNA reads TGCGCCAGCAGCATCCGACAGGGGGCGGATACTGAAGCTTTCTTT.

The CDR3 protein is CASSQARGLAEQYF. CDR3 bases: TGTGCCAGCAGCCAGGCACGCGGGCTTGCCGAGCAGTACTTC. This rearrangement joins TRBV14 to TRBJ2-7; D possibly corresponds to TRBD2 (5 bases). The CDR3 has 14 residues. Germline V CDR1 and CDR2: SGHDN, FVKESK. V lost 3 bases and J 6 bases, leaving 15 bases between the germline ends.

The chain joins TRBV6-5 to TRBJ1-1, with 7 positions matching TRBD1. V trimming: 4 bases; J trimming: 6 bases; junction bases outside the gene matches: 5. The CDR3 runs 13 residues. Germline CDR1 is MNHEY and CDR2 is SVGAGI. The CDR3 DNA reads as TGTGCCAGCAGTTTCCTAGGGGGCCCTGAAGCTTTCTTT. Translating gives CASSFLGGPEAFF.

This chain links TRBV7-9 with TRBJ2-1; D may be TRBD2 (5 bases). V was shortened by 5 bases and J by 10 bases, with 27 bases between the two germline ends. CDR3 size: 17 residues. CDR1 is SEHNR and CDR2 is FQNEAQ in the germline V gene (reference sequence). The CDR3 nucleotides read TGTGCCAGCAGCCCATCTGCCGGTCAAACCGGAGGAGGCGAGCAGTTCTTC. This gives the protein CASSPSAGQTGGGEQFF.

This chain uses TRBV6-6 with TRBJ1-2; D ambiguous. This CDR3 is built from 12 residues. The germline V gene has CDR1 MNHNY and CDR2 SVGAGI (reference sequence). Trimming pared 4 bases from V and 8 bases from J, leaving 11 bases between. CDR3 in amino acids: CASSSSGWGYTF. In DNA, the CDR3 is TGTGCCAGCAGTTCCTCGGGATGGGGCTACACCTTC.

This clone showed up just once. CDR3 region: CATSTGGTSGNTIYF. As DNA, the CDR3 is TGTGCCACCAGCACAGGGGGAACCTCTGGAAACACCATATATTTT. The chain combines TRBV15 with TRBJ1-3; TRBD1 aligns across 7 bases. The germline V gene has CDR1 LNHNV and CDR2 YYDKDF (reference sequence). V trimming: 4 bases; J trimming: 0 bases; junction bases outside the gene matches: 3. The CDR3 spans 15 residues. The variable domain in full, with the rest retrieved from reference TRBV15 and TRBJ1-3, is DAMVIQNPRYQVTQFGKPVTLSCSQTLNHNVMYWYQQKSSQAPKLLFHYYDKDFNNEADTPDNFQSRRPNTSFCFLDIRSPGLGDTAMYLCATSTGGTSGNTIYFGEGSWLTVV.

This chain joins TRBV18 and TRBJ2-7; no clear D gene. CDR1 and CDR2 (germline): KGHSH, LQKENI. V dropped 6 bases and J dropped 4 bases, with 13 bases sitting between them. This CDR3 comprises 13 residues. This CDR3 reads CASSLSPEYEQYF. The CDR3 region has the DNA TGTGCCAGCTCTCTGAGCCCCGAATACGAGCAGTACTTC.

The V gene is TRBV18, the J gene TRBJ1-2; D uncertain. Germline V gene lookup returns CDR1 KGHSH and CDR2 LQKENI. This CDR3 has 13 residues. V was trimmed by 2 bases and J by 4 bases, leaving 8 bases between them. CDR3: CASSPGDTYGYTF. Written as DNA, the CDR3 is TGTGCCAGCTCACCAGGGGATACCTATGGCTACACCTTC.

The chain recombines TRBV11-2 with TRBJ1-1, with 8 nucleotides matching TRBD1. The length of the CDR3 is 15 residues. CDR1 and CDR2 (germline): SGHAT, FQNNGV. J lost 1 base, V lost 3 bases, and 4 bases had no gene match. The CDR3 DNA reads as TGTGCCAGCAGCTTGAACAGGGGGGCGAACACTGAAGCTTTCTTT. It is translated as CASSLNRGANTEAFF.

Written as DNA, the CDR3 is TGTGCCAGCAGCTTAGCGATGGGAGACAATCAGCCCCAGCATTTT. Translated: CASSLAMGDNQPQHF. The V call is TRBV7-8, the J call TRBJ1-5; no reliable D call. There are 15 residues in the CDR3. The V and J ends lost 0 bases and 3 bases respectively, with 9 bases between them. Germline V CDR1 and CDR2: SGHVS, FQNEAQ.

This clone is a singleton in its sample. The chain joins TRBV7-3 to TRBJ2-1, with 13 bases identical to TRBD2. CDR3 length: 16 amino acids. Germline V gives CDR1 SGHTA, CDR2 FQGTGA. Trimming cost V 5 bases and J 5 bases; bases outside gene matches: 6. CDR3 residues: CASSPRLAGGNNEQFF. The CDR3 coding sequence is TGTGCCAGCAGCCCGAGACTAGCGGGGGGAAACAATGAGCAGTTCTTC. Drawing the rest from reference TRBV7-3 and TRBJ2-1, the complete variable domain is GAGVSQTPSNKVTEKGKYVELRCDPISGHTALYWYRQSLGQGPEFLIYFQGTGAADDSGLPNDRFFAVRPEGSVSTLKIQRTERGDSAVYLCASSPRLAGGNNEQFFGPGTRLTVL.

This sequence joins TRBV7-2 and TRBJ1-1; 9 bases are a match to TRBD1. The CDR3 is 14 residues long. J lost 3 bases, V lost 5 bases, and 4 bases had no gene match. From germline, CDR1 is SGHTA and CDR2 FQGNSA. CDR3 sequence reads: CASSIGQGYTEAFF. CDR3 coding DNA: TGTGCCAGCAGCATAGGACAGGGGTACACTGAAGCTTTCTTT.

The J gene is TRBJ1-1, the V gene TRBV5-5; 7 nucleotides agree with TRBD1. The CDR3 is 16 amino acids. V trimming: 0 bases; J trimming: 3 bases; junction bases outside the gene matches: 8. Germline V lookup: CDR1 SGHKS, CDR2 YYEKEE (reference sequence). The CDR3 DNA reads TGTGCCAGCAGCTTGGGGGACAGTAGGATGTACACTGAAGCTTTCTTT. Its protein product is CASSLGDSRMYTEAFF. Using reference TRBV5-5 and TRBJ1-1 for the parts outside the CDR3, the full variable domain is DAGVTQSPTHLIKTRGQQVTLRCSPISGHKSVSWYQQVLGQGPQFIFQYYEKEERGRGNFPDRFSARQFPNYSSELNVNALLLGDSALYLCASSLGDSRMYTEAFFGQGTRLTVV.

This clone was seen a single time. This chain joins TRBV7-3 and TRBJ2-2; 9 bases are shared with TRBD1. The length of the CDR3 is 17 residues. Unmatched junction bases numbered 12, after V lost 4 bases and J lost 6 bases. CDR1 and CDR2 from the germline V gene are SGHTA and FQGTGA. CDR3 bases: TGTGCCAGCAGCTCCCGAACAGGGGGCGCGTCCCCCGGGGAGCTGTTTTTT. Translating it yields CASSSRTGGASPGELFF.

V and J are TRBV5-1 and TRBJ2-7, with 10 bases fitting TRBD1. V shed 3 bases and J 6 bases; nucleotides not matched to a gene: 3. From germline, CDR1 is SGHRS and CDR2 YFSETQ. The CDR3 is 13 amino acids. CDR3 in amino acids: CASSSGQGGEQYF. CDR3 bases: TGCGCCAGCAGCTCCGGACAGGGGGGCGAGCAGTACTTC.